Below, 22 T cell receptor beta chains from the same sample are listed, as sequenced in a study of lung T cells in sarcoidosis with Löfgren's syndrome. TCRdb ran MiXCR on the reads and lists one entry per CDR3 protein. The repertoire has around 2,500 distinct CDR3 sequences, around 20% of them found once; the top ten carry about a quarter. The sample comprised CD4+ T cells from bronchoalveolar lavage. The receptors shown here come from a human donor with sarcoidosis (Löfgren's syndrome or another form), or a control subject (not recorded which).

This clonotype is judged medium-sized. DNA for the CDR3: TGTGCCAGCAGTCCAGGGGGCGGCCAGCCCCAGCATTTT. Protein: CASSPGGGQPQHF. This chain links TRBV2 with TRBJ1-5; 8 bases align to TRBD1. CDR3 size: 13 residues. The germline V gene has CDR1 SNHLY and CDR2 FYNNEI. V gave up 5 bases and J gave up 7 bases; unmatched junction bases: 4.

This clonotype showed up many times. J is TRBJ2-7 and V is TRBV6-1; 14 positions agree with TRBD2. V lost 7 bases and J lost 9; bases outside the gene matches: 11. The CDR3 is 15 amino acids. Per the germline V gene, CDR1 is MNHNS and CDR2 is SASEGT. CDR3 DNA sequence: TGTGCCAGCACCGCTCCGGGACTAGCGGGAGAAGGGCAGTACTTC. This gives the protein CASTAPGLAGEGQYF.

This clonotype was seen once. This may be a read error, as it is one base from a much larger clone. The chain has TRBV4-2 and TRBJ1-5; weak D call: TRBD1 (5 bases). The ends were cut back, 4 bases at V and 4 bases at J, with 14 bases in the middle. CDR3 length: 15 amino acids. The germline V gene encodes CDR1 LGHNA and CDR2 YNFKEQ. The CDR3 DNA follows: TGTGCCAGCAGCCCAGCAAGGACAAAGAATCAGCCCCAGCATTTT. Its protein product is CASSPARTKNQPQHF.

Sample share makes this clonotype medium-sized. A much larger clone lies one base from this, so it may be a read error. The chain joins TRBV4-1 to TRBJ2-7, with D possibly TRBD2 on 5 matching bases. This CDR3 region has 16 residues. The V gene's germline CDR1 is MGHRA and CDR2 YSYEKL. The CDR3 sequence: CTSSPLLRRKSGEQYF. CDR3 DNA sequence: TGCACCAGCAGCCCTTTGTTGAGGCGAAAGAGCGGAGAGCAGTACTTC.

The V gene is TRBV2, the J gene TRBJ2-1; the match to TRBD2 covers 11 bases. CDR3 length: 15 amino acids. Per germline, CDR1 SNHLY and CDR2 FYNNEI. The V and J ends lost 6 bases and 7 bases, in that order; junction bases with no gene match: 8. In nucleotides, the CDR3 is TGTGCCAGCAGACCCGGGACTAGCGGCACAAATGAGCAGTTCTTC. It is translated as CASRPGTSGTNEQFF.

With regard to this clonotype: Since the CDR3 does not end with the conserved phenylalanine or tryptophan, this likely comes from a read error. J is TRBJ1-2 and V is TRBV2, with TRBD1 matching over 9 bases. Germline CDR1 is SNHLY and CDR2 is FYNNEI. The CDR3 totals 13 residues. Losses at the gene ends were 6 bases for V and 8 bases for J; bases not matched to a gene: 7. The CDR3 DNA reads TGTGCCAGCAGCATTCAGGACAGGGGAGGCTACACCTCC. Amino acids: CASSIQDRGGYTS.

Concerning this clonotype: The final CDR3 position lacks the conserved phenylalanine or tryptophan, pointing to a likely read error. CDR3 bases: TGTGCCAGCCGGGGCAGGGATCGTTATGGCTACACCTCC. Protein product: CASRGRDRYGYTS. The chain links TRBV27 to TRBJ1-2; TRBD1 is a possible D gene (5 bases). The CDR3 loop spans 13 amino acids. Germline V gives CDR1 MNHEY, CDR2 SMNVEV (reference sequence). Deletions cut 8 bases from V and 5 bases from J, with 15 bases between.

The chain is built from TRBV5-1 and TRBJ2-3, with 11 bases identical to TRBD2. The germline V gene encodes CDR1 SGHRS and CDR2 YFSETQ. The CDR3 sequence is 18 residues long. Trimming took 3 bases from V and 0 from J; bases not matched to a gene: 9. The CDR3 DNA reads TGCGCCAGCAGCTCAGGACTAGCGGGTCTCGCTAGCACAGATACGCAGTATTTT. Protein product: CASSSGLAGLASTDTQYF.

This clonotype is medium-sized in the sample. This CDR3 reads CASSLEAGQETQYF. The CDR3 DNA sequence: TGTGCCAGCAGCTTAGAGGCAGGACAAGAGACCCAGTACTTC. The chain recombines TRBV7-9 with TRBJ2-5; D unresolved. The CDR3 loop spans 14 amino acids. Germline values: CDR1 SEHNR, CDR2 FQNEAQ (reference sequence). V lost 1 base, J lost 2 bases, and 8 bases lay in between.

By share, this clonotype counts as medium-sized. The chain is built from TRBV6-6 and TRBJ1-2; TRBD1 matches at 8 bases. V dropped 0 bases and J dropped 7; count of bases not matched to a gene: 10. CDR1 is MNHNY and CDR2 is SVGAGI in the germline V gene (reference sequence). The CDR3 consists of 16 residues. CDR3 sequence: CASSYSKATGVRGYTF. Written as DNA, the CDR3 is TGTGCCAGCAGTTACTCGAAGGCGACAGGGGTCCGTGGCTACACCTTC.

By sample share, this clonotype is medium-sized (0.01 to 0.1%). The rearrangement joins TRBV28 to TRBJ2-1; D gene unclear. Germline values: CDR1 MDHEN, CDR2 SYDVKM. The V and J ends lost 5 bases and 2 bases respectively, with 7 bases between them. CDR3 length: 13 residues. Here the CDR3 DNA reads TGTGCCAGCAGTCCCCCGACCTACAATGAGCAGTTCTTC. Amino acid sequence: CASSPPTYNEQFF.

The CDR3 spells CALIEQSYGYTF. The CDR3 bases are TGTGCCCTCATTGAACAGAGCTATGGCTACACCTTC. The chain couples TRBV10-3 to TRBJ1-2; no clear D gene. Germline V gene lookup returns CDR1 ENHRY and CDR2 SYGVKD. Trimming removed 11 bases from V and 4 bases from J, with 14 bases in between. The CDR3 sequence is 12 residues long.

This clonotype is classed as medium-sized. The chain is built from TRBV27 and TRBJ1-6; maybe TRBD1 (5 bases). Per germline, CDR1 MNHEY and CDR2 SMNVEV (reference sequence). V lost 6 bases, J lost 12 bases, and 18 bases lay in between. The CDR3 has 14 amino acids. This chain's CDR3 is CASRGTGTPVPLHF. CDR3 nucleotide sequence: TGTGCCAGCAGGGGGACCGGGACCCCTGTACCCCTCCACTTT.

This clonotype is judged large. The V call is TRBV6-6, the J call TRBJ1-2; possible D gene TRBD1, 6 bases. The CDR3 runs 15 residues. V was pared by 2 bases and J by 3 bases, with 13 bases between. CDR1 and CDR2 from the germline V gene are MNHNY and SVGAGI (reference sequence). CDR3 region: CASSYTTGFDYGYTF. For the CDR3, the DNA is TGTGCCAGCAGTTACACCACAGGGTTCGACTATGGCTACACCTTC.

This clonotype was seen many times. In DNA form, the CDR3 reads TGTGCCAGCAGTGAACAGACTGCTCGCGAAAAACTGTTTTTT. Encoded protein: CASSEQTAREKLFF. This chain uses TRBV2 with TRBJ1-4; D gene unclear. Trimming took 2 bases from V and 8 from J, leaving 12 bases between them. CDR3 length: 14 amino acids. Per the germline V gene, CDR1 is SNHLY and CDR2 is FYNNEI.

This clonotype occurred many times. The rearrangement joins TRBV12-3 or TRBV12-4 to TRBJ1-2; D ambiguous. V gave up 6 bases and J gave up 7 bases, with 12 bases separating them. This CDR3 is 12 amino acids long. The DNA of the CDR3 is TGTGCCAGCAGCCTCTGGGTGGGTGGCTACACCTTC. This encodes CASSLWVGGYTF.

This clonotype has a count of ten or more. The rearrangement links TRBV5-1 to TRBJ1-1; TRBD1 matches 9 bases. Germline CDR1 and CDR2: SGHRS and YFSETQ. This CDR3 is built from 15 residues. V lost 4 bases and J lost 3; bases outside the gene matches: 7. CDR3 region: CASSQTDRGDTEAFF. CDR3 DNA: TGCGCCAGCAGCCAAACCGACAGGGGGGACACTGAAGCTTTCTTT. Based on the CDR3 plus reference TRBV5-1 and TRBJ1-1, the full variable domain is KAGVTQTPRYLIKTRGQQVTLSCSPISGHRSVSWYQQTPGQGLQFLFEYFSETQRNKGNFPGRFSGRQFSNSRSEMNVSTLELGDSALYLCASSQTDRGDTEAFFGQGTRLTVV.

This clonotype counts as medium-sized. This chain uses TRBV7-3 with TRBJ2-7; D unresolved. This CDR3 has 15 amino acids. Germline V lookup: CDR1 SGHTA, CDR2 FQGTGA. V lost 4 bases, J lost 2 bases, and 15 bases lay in between. CDR3 sequence: CASSSQRWATYEQYF. The CDR3 DNA sequence: TGTGCCAGCAGCTCCCAACGGTGGGCTACCTACGAGCAGTACTTC.

This clonotype came up many times. The V gene is TRBV28, the J gene TRBJ1-2, with no clear D. Trimming pared 4 bases from V and 1 base from J, leaving 19 bases between. The CDR3 spans 17 residues. Germline-derived CDR1 and CDR2 are MDHEN and SYDVKM. This CDR3 is CASSSRKGGRINYGYTF. For the CDR3, the DNA is TGTGCCAGCAGTTCGCGTAAAGGCGGGAGGATTAACTATGGCTACACCTTC.

By sample fraction, this clonotype is large. The gene calls are TRBV6-1 and TRBJ2-1; D unclear. The germline gives CDR1 MNHNS, CDR2 SASEGT. Trimming left V 4 bases short and J 4 bases short, with 8 bases between. The CDR3 length is 13 residues. The CDR3 DNA reads TGTGCCAGCAGTGGCTGGGGATACAATGAGCAGTTCTTC. It yields the protein CASSGWGYNEQFF.

By sample fraction, this clonotype is medium-sized. This chain connects TRBV5-1 to TRBJ1-1; D is ambiguous. Germline V gene sequence: CDR1 SGHRS, CDR2 YFSETQ. This CDR3 spans 11 amino acids. V lost 2 bases and J 6 bases, leaving 5 bases between the germline ends. The CDR3 reads CASSFNSEAFF. The CDR3 DNA reads as TGCGCCAGCAGCTTTAATTCTGAAGCTTTCTTT.

Relative to its sample, this clonotype is large. The chain recombines TRBV2 with TRBJ2-5; TRBD2 matches at 7 bases. Germline CDR1 and CDR2: SNHLY and FYNNEI. V trimming: 3 bases; J trimming: 1 base; junction bases outside the gene matches: 2. The CDR3 covers 14 residues. CDR3 sequence (DNA): TGTGCCAGCAGTGAGGCTAGCGGCCAAGAGACCCAGTACTTC. Amino acid sequence: CASSEASGQETQYF.